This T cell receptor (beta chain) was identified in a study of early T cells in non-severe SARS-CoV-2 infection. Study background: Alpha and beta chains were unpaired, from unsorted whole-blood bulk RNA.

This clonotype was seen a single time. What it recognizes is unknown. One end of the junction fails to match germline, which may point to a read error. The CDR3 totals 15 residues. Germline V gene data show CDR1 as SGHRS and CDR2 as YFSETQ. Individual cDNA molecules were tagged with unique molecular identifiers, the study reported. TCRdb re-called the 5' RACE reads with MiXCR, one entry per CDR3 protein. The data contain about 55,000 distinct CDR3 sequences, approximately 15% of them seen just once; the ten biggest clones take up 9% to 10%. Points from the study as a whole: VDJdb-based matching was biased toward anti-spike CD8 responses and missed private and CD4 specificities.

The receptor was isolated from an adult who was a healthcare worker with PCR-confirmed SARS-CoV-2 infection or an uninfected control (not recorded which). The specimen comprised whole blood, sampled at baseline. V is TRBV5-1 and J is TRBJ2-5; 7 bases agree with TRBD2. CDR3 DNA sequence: TGCGCCGGCAGGATGGACGGGAGGATGGGAGAGACCCAGTACTTC. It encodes CAGRMDGRMGETQYF.